This TCR beta chain stems from a study of cytomegalovirus exposure and HLA in healthy donors. Study at large: Among the 300 to 450 genotyped donors, around 81% were placed in the Caucasian-associated ancestry cluster. General observations from the study: CMV serostatus stood as the only immune exposure information on hand.

Comments on this clone: Antigen unknown.

The PCR had 60 Vbeta and 13 Jbeta primers. The table came from immunoSEQ multiplex PCR; TCRdb's copy has only in-frame clones and leaves some out. The repertoire consists of about 250,000 clones, with about 80% occurring once and the leading ten covering roughly 0.31%. The CDR3 is 17 residues long. Per the germline V gene, CDR1 is SGHRS and CDR2 is YFSETQ. After removal of 0 bases from V and 6 bases from J, the junction contained 11 bases not matched to a gene. The clonotype was recovered from a girl aged 2-10 years in good health and CMV-seronegative. The J gene is TRBJ2-4, the V gene TRBV5-1, with 8 bases that match TRBD2. Input material: PBMCs. DNA of the CDR3: TGCGCCAGCAGCTTGGGACTAGCGTACGGGGGAAGAAACATTCAGTACTTC. It codes for CASSLGLAYGGRNIQYF.